This T cell receptor beta chain appears in the sequencing data of a study of blood T cell repertoires in COVID-19. Across the study: The United States, Italy and Spain supplied acute and convalescent COVID-19 samples. T cells, B-cell-depleted T cells, or PBMCs supplied cDNA or gDNA.

CDR1 and CDR2 (germline): SGDLS, YYNGEE. This CDR3 region has 15 residues. The germline V and J ends were trimmed by 3 bases and 8 bases, with 18 bases remaining between them. Authors' processing steps: Reference gene primer amplification gave estimated nucleated cell counts. Using immunoSEQ multiplex PCR, the repertoire was profiled, and TCRdb retains in-frame clones only, with some absent. The DNA gave D and trimming, while V, J and clone size come from that table. This sample has about 250,000 clones, with roughly 84% found just once. Sequenced material: peripheral blood. The chain employs TRBV9 and TRBJ1-3, with D uncertain. The receptor comes from a woman aged 40 to 50 who had recovered from COVID-19. In DNA, the CDR3 is TGTGCCAGCAGCGGGCTCGGACTCTTCTGGGACACCATATATTTT. This codes for CASSGLGLFWDTIYF. Supplemented by reference TRBV9 and TRBJ1-3, the full variable domain reads DSGVTQTPKHLITATGQRVTLRCSPRSGDLSVYWYQQSLDQGLQFLIQYYNGEERAKGNILERFSAQQFPDLHSELNLSSLELGDSALYFCASSGLGLFWDTIYFGEGSWLTVV.